The T cell receptor beta chain described here comes from a study of cytomegalovirus exposure and HLA in healthy donors. Study-level points and caveats: There were a few CMV-associated chains whose specificity for CMV antigens was confirmed in vitro. Rare TCR sequences predominated, though certain public TCRs were found in many donors. It was 150 or so TCR beta chains that were listed as cytomegalovirus-associated.

V trimming: 5 bases; J trimming: 4 bases; junction bases outside the gene matches: 8. In germline, CDR1 is SGHAT, CDR2 FQNNGV. The CDR3 has 15 residues. The table came from immunoSEQ multiplex PCR; TCRdb's copy has only in-frame clones and leaves some out. The table lists 68,000 or so clones, approximately 90% of them singletons, with 3.1% in the top ten. A remark on this clone: Its antigen is currently unknown.

The TCR comes from a man younger than 35 in good health and CMV-seronegative. Source material: PBMCs. J is TRBJ2-5 and V is TRBV11-2, with 9 bases lining up with TRBD1. The CDR3 loop reads CASSPTGTGTETQYF. CDR3 coding DNA: TGTGCCAGCAGCCCAACCGGGACAGGGACAGAGACCCAGTACTTC. Full variable domain (rest looked up from reference TRBV11-2 and TRBJ2-5): EAGVAQSPRYKIIEKRQSVAFWCNPISGHATLYWYQQILGQGPKLLIQFQNNGVVDDSQLPKDRFSAERLKGVDSTLKIQPAKLEDSAVYLCASSPTGTGTETQYFGPGTRLLVL.